These 21 T cell receptor beta chains came from one sample sequenced in a study of blood T cell repertoires in COVID-19. Sequencing used immunoSEQ multiplex PCR; TCRdb keeps in-frame clones, though not all of them. The sample carries 110,000 to 150,000 clones, approximately 86% recorded once. Input material: peripheral blood. The receptors shown here come from a man between 70 and 80 years old with acute or convalescent COVID-19.

The V and J genes are TRBV11-2 and TRBJ2-6; 8 positions agree with TRBD2. Per the germline V gene, CDR1 is SGHAT and CDR2 is FQNNGV. The CDR3 spans 16 residues. Trimming at V came to 4 bases and at J to 1 base, leaving 3 bases not matched to a gene. The CDR3 DNA reads TGTGCCAGCAGCTCGTCGGGGGGGTCTGGGGCCAACGTCCTGACTTTC. It encodes CASSSSGGSGANVLTF.

The chain has TRBV19 and TRBJ1-6; 9 positions match TRBD1. V shed 4 bases and J 8 bases; nucleotides not matched to a gene: 9. The germline CDR1 and CDR2 sequences are LNHDA and SQIVND (reference sequence). CDR3 length: 16 residues. The CDR3 loop is CASSTRQGGRYSPLHF. In DNA, the CDR3 is TGTGCCAGTAGTACACGACAGGGGGGAAGGTATTCACCCCTCCACTTT. The full variable domain, its missing parts supplied by reference TRBV19 and TRBJ1-6, is DGGITQSPKYLFRKEGQNVTLSCEQNLNHDAMYWYRQDPGQGLRLIYYSQIVNDFQKGDIAEGYSVSREKKESFPLTVTSAQKNPTAFYLCASSTRQGGRYSPLHFGNGTRLTVT.

This clone was detected once. V gene TRBV10-3 combines with J gene TRBJ2-7; TRBD1 might be the D (7 bases). V was cut by 0 bases and J by 7 bases, with 13 bases left in between. Germline loops: CDR1 ENHRY, CDR2 SYGVKD. CDR3 length: 14 amino acids. The CDR3 loop reads CAISESGQGGEQYF. The DNA of the CDR3 is TGTGCCATCAGTGAGTCTGGGCAGGGGGGAGAGCAGTACTTC.

The chain employs TRBV5-1 and TRBJ1-4; 9 bases agree with TRBD1. The V and J ends lost 0 bases and 7 bases, in that order; junction bases with no gene match: 4. Germline V gives CDR1 SGHRS, CDR2 YFSETQ. The CDR3 spans 15 residues. The CDR3 spells CASSLGEGQGEKLFF. Written as DNA, the CDR3 is TGCGCCAGCAGCTTGGGAGAGGGACAGGGTGAAAAACTGTTTTTT.

The genes are TRBV18 and TRBJ2-7; a possible D gene is TRBD1 (6 bases). Germline-derived CDR1 and CDR2 are KGHSH and LQKENI. The CDR3 contains 12 residues. V was pared by 6 bases and J by 2 bases, with 8 bases between. The CDR3 bases are TGTGCCAGCTCGACAGGAGCCTACGAGCAGTACTTC. Amino acid sequence: CASSTGAYEQYF.

This clone was counted a single time. The chain employs TRBV5-6 and TRBJ2-3, with 12 bases identical to TRBD2. CDR1 is SGHDT, CDR2 YYEEEE, per germline. The V segment lost 4 bases and the J segment 2 bases; nucleotides outside the gene matches: 5. The CDR3 totals 16 residues. CDR3 DNA: TGTGCCAGCAGCAAGACTAGCGGGGGTTTCACAGATACGCAGTATTTT. Protein: CASSKTSGGFTDTQYF.

The chain combines TRBV28 with TRBJ1-5; TRBD1 agrees at 8 bases. The CDR3 covers 14 residues. Germline V gives CDR1 MDHEN, CDR2 SYDVKM. V was clipped by 6 bases and J by 3 bases; unmatched bases: 4. The CDR3 bases are TGTGCCAGCAGCAGGGACAGGATCAATCAGCCCCAGCATTTT. This encodes CASSRDRINQPQHF.

The rearrangement uses TRBV5-1 and TRBJ1-2, with 9 bases fitting TRBD1. Per the germline V gene, CDR1 is SGHRS and CDR2 is YFSETQ. Trimming removed 0 bases from V and 7 bases from J; junction bases left unmatched: 10. This CDR3 contains 16 residues. The CDR3: CASSLDAVTGGGGYTF. The CDR3 DNA reads TGCGCCAGCAGCTTGGATGCTGTTACAGGGGGCGGTGGCTACACCTTC.

V is TRBV6-2 or TRBV6-3 and J is TRBJ2-1, with a possible D match to TRBD1 (5 bases). This CDR3 comprises 14 residues. Germline values: CDR1 MNHEY, CDR2 SVGEGT. Trimming removed 4 bases at V and 2 bases at J, with 9 bases between. Here the CDR3 DNA reads TGTGCCAGCAGTTGGGCAGGGACCTACAATGAGCAGTTCTTC. Translating gives CASSWAGTYNEQFF.

The V call is TRBV19, the J call TRBJ2-1; TRBD2 matches 9 bases. This CDR3 contains 15 residues. The V segment lost 7 bases and the J segment 10 bases; nucleotides outside the gene matches: 14. Germline CDR1 LNHDA, CDR2 SQIVND (reference sequence). CDR3 region: CASISPGGGAKEQFF. The CDR3, as DNA: TGTGCCAGTATCTCCCCAGGCGGGGGGGCTAAGGAGCAGTTCTTC.

This chain links TRBV5-8 with TRBJ1-1; D gene uncertain. V lost 6 bases and J lost 8, with 11 bases in between. Germline CDR1 and CDR2: SGHTS and YDEGEE. This CDR3 region has 11 residues. The DNA for the CDR3 is TGTGCCAGCATTTCCCCCCAAGAAGCTTTCTTT. It encodes CASISPQEAFF.

This sequence joins TRBV3-1 (or the pseudogene TRBV3-2) and TRBJ1-1; 7 bases agree with TRBD1. Germline V gene data show CDR1 as LGHDT and CDR2 as YNNKEL (reference sequence). The V gene end was trimmed by 3 bases and the J gene end by 4 bases; junction bases not matched to a gene: 14. The CDR3 totals 17 residues. CDR3 bases: TGTGCCAGCAGCCACCAACGACAGGGAGGATCATCCACTGAAGCTTTCTTT. Encoded protein: CASSHQRQGGSSTEAFF.

The gene calls are TRBV4-1 and TRBJ1-4; tentatively, D is TRBD1 (6 bases). The germline V and J ends were trimmed by 4 bases and 4 bases, with 10 bases remaining between them. The CDR3 spans 14 residues. Germline V lookup: CDR1 MGHRA, CDR2 YSYEKL. The CDR3 bases are TGCGCCAGCAGCCTCCAGGGGTTTAATGAAAAACTGTTTTTT. Amino acid sequence: CASSLQGFNEKLFF.

The chain carries TRBV18 and TRBJ2-5, with D maybe TRBD1 (6 bases). The CDR3 consists of 13 residues. The V and J ends lost 6 bases and 5 bases respectively, with 13 bases between them. The V gene's germline CDR1 is KGHSH and CDR2 LQKENI. The CDR3 coding sequence is TGTGCCAGCTCGTCAGGGGCCGGGGAGACCCAGTACTTC. Its translation: CASSSGAGETQYF.

The chain uses TRBV28 and TRBJ2-2; 16 nucleotides match TRBD2. Trimming at V came to 10 bases and at J to 4 bases, leaving 9 bases not matched to a gene. Germline CDR1 is MDHEN and CDR2 is SYDVKM. This CDR3 comprises 17 residues. CDR3 loop: CATLGTSGRVGTGELFF. In DNA form, the CDR3 reads TGTGCCACCCTAGGGACTAGCGGGAGGGTCGGCACCGGGGAGCTGTTTTTT.

This chain uses TRBV9 with TRBJ2-1, with D possibly being TRBD2 (6 bases). The CDR3 has 15 residues. The V end was cut by 2 bases, the J end by 3 bases, with 12 bases between. The V gene's germline CDR1 is SGDLS and CDR2 YYNGEE. The CDR3 coding sequence is TGTGCCAGCAGCGTCCGGGACTGGAACTACAATGAGCAGTTCTTC. It translates to CASSVRDWNYNEQFF.

J is TRBJ1-2 and V is TRBV24-1, with D maybe TRBD1 (5 bases). Trimming left V 10 bases short and J 3 bases short, with 17 bases between. CDR1 and CDR2 from the germline V gene are KGHDR and SFDVKD. CDR3 size: 14 residues. The CDR3 here is CATGGGGRDYGYTF. CDR3 nucleotide sequence: TGTGCCACGGGCGGCGGGGGAAGGGACTATGGCTACACCTTC.

The chain has TRBV6-5 and TRBJ2-3, with D possibly being TRBD2 (5 bases). This CDR3 contains 13 residues. The germline gives CDR1 MNHEY, CDR2 SVGAGI. The V gene lost 6 bases and the J gene lost 3 bases, with 10 bases spanning the gap. The CDR3 DNA is TGTGCCAGCAGGACGGACTGGACAGATACGCAGTATTTT. The encoded protein is CASRTDWTDTQYF.

The rearrangement links TRBV28 to TRBJ2-7; TRBD2 matches 7 bases. The germline V gene encodes CDR1 MDHEN and CDR2 SYDVKM. The CDR3 spans 14 residues. After removal of 6 bases from V and 4 bases from J, the junction contained 9 bases not matched to a gene. The CDR3 sequence is CASRMQGGGYEQYF. DNA for the CDR3: TGTGCCAGCAGGATGCAGGGCGGGGGATACGAGCAGTACTTC.

This chain joins TRBV7-2 and TRBJ2-5; D might be TRBD2 (6 bases). The CDR3 runs 14 residues. CDR1 and CDR2 (germline): SGHTA, FQGNSA. V shed 2 bases and J shed 4 bases, with 11 bases lying between them. This CDR3 is CASSLRRVLETQYF. The CDR3 coding sequence is TGTGCCAGCAGCTTAAGGAGGGTATTAGAGACCCAGTACTTC. The variable domain in full, completed from reference TRBV7-2 and TRBJ2-5, reads GAGVSQSPSNKVTEKGKDVELRCDPISGHTALYWYRQSLGQGLEFLIYFQGNSAPDKSGLPSDRFSAERTGGSVSTLTIQRTQQEDSAVYLCASSLRRVLETQYFGPGTRLLVL.

The CDR3 here is CASSLLGRGDAGYTF. Here the CDR3 DNA reads TGTGCCAGCAGTTTACTTGGCAGGGGTGATGCTGGCTACACCTTC. The chain links TRBV6-5 to TRBJ1-2; D might be TRBD1 (6 bases). Germline V gene data show CDR1 as MNHEY and CDR2 as SVGAGI. V lost 4 bases and J 7 bases, leaving 19 bases between the germline ends. There are 15 residues in the CDR3.